This TCR beta chain was recovered during a study of blood T cell repertoires in COVID-19. The overall study: COVID-19 samples collected from the United States, Italy and Spain covered acute and convalescent phases. From T cells, B-cell-depleted T cells, or PBMCs came the material, which was cDNA or gDNA.

Clones were sequenced by immunoSEQ multiplex PCR, and TCRdb holds only the in-frame ones, with some missing. This table has over 150,000 clones, about 88% appearing once. The CDR3 totals 16 residues. After removal of 3 bases from V and 7 bases from J, the junction contained 9 bases not matched to a gene. CDR1 LGHNA and CDR2 YNFKEQ come from the germline V gene. Sample: peripheral blood. The receptor's source is a man between 40 and 49 years old with acute or convalescent COVID-19. V gene TRBV4-2 combines with J gene TRBJ2-1; 10 positions match TRBD1. The CDR3 here is CASSQAGTGDLNEQFF. The CDR3 nucleotides are TGTGCCAGCAGCCAGGCCGGGACAGGGGATTTGAATGAGCAGTTCTTC.